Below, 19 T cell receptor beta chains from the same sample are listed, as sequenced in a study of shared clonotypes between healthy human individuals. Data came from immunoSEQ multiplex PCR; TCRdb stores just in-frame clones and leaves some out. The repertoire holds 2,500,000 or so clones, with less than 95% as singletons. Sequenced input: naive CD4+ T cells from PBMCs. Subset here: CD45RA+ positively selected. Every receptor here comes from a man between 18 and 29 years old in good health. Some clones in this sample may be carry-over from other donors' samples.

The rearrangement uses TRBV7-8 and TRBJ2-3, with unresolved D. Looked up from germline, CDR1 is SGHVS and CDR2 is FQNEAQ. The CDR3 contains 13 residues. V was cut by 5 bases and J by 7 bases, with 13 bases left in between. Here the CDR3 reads CASSTSAVYTQYF. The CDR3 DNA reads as TGTGCCAGCAGCACATCGGCTGTCTATACGCAGTATTTT.

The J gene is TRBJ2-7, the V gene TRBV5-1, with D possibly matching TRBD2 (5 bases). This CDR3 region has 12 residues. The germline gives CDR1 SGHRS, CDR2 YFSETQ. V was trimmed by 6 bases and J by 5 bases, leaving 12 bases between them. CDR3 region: CASTPGFDEQYF. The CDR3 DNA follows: TGCGCCAGCACTCCGGGGTTCGACGAGCAGTACTTC.

The CDR3 DNA is TGTGCCAGCAGTTACTCGGGACCCGCACAAGAGACCCAGTACTTC. Translation gives CASSYSGPAQETQYF. The chain employs TRBV6-6 and TRBJ2-5; the D call may be TRBD1 or TRBD2 (5 bases each). V was pared by 0 bases and J by 2 bases, with 10 bases between. The CDR3 is 15 residues long. Germline assignment: CDR1 MNHNY and CDR2 SVGAGI (reference sequence).

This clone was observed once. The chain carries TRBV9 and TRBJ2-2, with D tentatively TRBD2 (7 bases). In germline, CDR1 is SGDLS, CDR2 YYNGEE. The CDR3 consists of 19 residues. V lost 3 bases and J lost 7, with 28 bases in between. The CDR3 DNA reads TGTGCCAGCAGCGCGAGGGGCCCAGGGGCGGGAGCAGGACACGGGGAGCTGTTTTTT. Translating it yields CASSARGPGAGAGHGELFF.

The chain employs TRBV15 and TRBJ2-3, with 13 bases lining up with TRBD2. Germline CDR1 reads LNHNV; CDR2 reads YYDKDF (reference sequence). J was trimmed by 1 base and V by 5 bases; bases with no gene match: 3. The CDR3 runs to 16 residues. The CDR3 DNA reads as TGTGCCACCAGCGGGGGACTAGCGGGGCGCACAGATACGCAGTATTTT. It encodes CATSGGLAGRTDTQYF.

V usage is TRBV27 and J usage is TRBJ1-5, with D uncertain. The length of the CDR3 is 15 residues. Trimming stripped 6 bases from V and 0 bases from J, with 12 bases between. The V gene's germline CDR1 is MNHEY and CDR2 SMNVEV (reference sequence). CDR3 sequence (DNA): TGTGCCAGCAGATTCAGGCGGAATAGCAATCAGCCCCAGCATTTT. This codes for CASRFRRNSNQPQHF.

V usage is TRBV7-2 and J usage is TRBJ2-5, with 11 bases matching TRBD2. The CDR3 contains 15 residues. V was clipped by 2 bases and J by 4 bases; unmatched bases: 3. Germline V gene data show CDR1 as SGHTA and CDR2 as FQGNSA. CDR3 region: CASSLLLAGVETQYF. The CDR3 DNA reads TGTGCCAGCAGCTTATTACTAGCGGGAGTAGAGACCCAGTACTTC.

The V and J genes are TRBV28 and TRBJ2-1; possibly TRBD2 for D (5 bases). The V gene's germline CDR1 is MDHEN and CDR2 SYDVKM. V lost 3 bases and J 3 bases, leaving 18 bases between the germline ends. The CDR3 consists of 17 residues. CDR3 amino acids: CASSFYPRRVVYNEQFF. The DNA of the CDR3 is TGTGCCAGCAGTTTTTACCCTCGGCGGGTAGTCTACAATGAGCAGTTCTTC.

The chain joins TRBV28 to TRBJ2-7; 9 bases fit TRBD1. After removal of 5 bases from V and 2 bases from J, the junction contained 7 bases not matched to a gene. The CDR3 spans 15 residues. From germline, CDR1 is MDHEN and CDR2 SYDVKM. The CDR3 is CASSAPGQGTYEQYF. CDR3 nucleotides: TGTGCCAGCAGTGCTCCGGGACAGGGTACCTACGAGCAGTACTTC.

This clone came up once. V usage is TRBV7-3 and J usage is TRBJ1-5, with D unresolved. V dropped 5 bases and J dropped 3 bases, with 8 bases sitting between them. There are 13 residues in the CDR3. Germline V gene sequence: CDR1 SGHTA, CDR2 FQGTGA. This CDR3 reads CASSPSPNQPQHF. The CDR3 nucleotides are TGTGCCAGCAGCCCAAGCCCCAATCAGCCCCAGCATTTT. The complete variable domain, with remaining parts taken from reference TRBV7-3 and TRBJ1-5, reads GAGVSQTPSNKVTEKGKYVELRCDPISGHTALYWYRQSLGQGPEFLIYFQGTGAADDSGLPNDRFFAVRPEGSVSTLKIQRTERGDSAVYLCASSPSPNQPQHFGDGTRLSIL.

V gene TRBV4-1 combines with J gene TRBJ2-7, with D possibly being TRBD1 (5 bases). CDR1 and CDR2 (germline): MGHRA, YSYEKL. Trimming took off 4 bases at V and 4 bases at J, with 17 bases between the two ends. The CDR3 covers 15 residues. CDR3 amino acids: CASSPHYRLGYEQYF. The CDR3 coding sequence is TGCGCCAGCAGCCCACACTACAGGCTAGGGTACGAGCAGTACTTC.

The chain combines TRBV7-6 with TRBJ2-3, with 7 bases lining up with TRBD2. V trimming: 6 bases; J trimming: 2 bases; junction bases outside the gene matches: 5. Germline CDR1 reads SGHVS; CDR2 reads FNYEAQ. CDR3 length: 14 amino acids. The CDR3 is CASRLALPTDTQYF. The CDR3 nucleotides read TGTGCCAGCAGACTAGCGCTCCCCACAGATACGCAGTATTTT. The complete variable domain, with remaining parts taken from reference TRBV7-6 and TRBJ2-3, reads GAGVSQSPRYKVTKRGQDVALRCDPISGHVSLYWYRQALGQGPEFLTYFNYEAQQDKSGLPNDRFSAERPEGSISTLTIQRTEQRDSAMYRCASRLALPTDTQYFGPGTRLTVL.

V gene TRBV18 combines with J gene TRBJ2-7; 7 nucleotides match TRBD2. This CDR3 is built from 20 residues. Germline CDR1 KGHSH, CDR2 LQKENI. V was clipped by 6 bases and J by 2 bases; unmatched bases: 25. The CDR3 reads CASSPGLAGEGRRSAYEQYF. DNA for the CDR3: TGTGCCAGCTCTCCCGGTTTGGCGGGAGAGGGGCGCCGCAGCGCCTACGAGCAGTACTTC.

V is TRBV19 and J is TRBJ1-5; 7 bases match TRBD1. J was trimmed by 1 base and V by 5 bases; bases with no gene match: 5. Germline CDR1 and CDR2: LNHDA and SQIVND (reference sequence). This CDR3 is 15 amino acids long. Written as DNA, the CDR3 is TGTGCCAGTAGTTCTAGGGACAGCAGCAATCAGCCCCAGCATTTT. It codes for CASSSRDSSNQPQHF.

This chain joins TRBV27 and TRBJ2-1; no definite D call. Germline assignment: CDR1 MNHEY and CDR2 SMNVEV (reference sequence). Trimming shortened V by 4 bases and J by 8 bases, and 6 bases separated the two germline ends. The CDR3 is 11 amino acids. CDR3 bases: TGTGCCAGCAGTTCCCGGCATGAGCAGTTCTTC. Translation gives CASSSRHEQFF.

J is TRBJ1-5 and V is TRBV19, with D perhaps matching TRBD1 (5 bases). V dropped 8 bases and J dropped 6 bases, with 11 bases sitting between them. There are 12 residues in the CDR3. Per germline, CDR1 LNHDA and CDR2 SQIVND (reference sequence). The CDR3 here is CASSYGGQPQHF. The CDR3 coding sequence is TGTGCCAGTTCCTACGGGGGTCAGCCCCAGCATTTT.

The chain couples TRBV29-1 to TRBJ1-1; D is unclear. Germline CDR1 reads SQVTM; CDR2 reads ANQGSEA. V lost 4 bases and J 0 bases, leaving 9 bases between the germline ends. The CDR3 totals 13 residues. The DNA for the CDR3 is TGCAGCGTTGCCCCCAGGATGAACACTGAAGCTTTCTTT. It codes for CSVAPRMNTEAFF. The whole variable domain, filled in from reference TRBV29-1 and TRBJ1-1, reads SAVISQKPSRDICQRGTSLTIQCQVDSQVTMMFWYRQQPGQSLTLIATANQGSEATYESGFVIDKFPISRPNLTFSTLTVSNMSPEDSSIYLCSVAPRMNTEAFFGQGTRLTVV.

CDR3 DNA: TGTGCCAGCAGCTTGACGCGGACGGGACTTCACACCATATATTTT. Protein sequence: CASSLTRTGLHTIYF. The V gene is TRBV7-2, the J gene TRBJ1-3; D may be TRBD1 (5 bases). The CDR3 contains 15 residues. Trimming stripped 3 bases from V and 8 bases from J, with 17 bases between. Germline-derived CDR1 and CDR2 are SGHTA and FQGNSA.

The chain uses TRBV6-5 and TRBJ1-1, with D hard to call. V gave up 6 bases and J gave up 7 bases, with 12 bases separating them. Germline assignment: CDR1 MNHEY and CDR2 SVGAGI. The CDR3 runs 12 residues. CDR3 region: CASSHLGVEAFF. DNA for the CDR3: TGTGCCAGCAGCCACCTTGGGGTTGAAGCTTTCTTT.